The clone carrying this T cell receptor beta chain appeared many times. Its specificity is unknown. The sample is drawn from a study of T-cell memory formation after mild COVID-19. General study results and limits: Memory sampled before infection contained some responding clones, suggesting cross-reactive memory joined. Clonal second-wave expansions that peaked on day 37 had unconfirmed SARS-CoV-2 specificity.

After 5'RACE with constant-segment primers, TCR alpha and TCR beta cDNA libraries carrying sample barcodes and UMIs were obtained. TCRdb called the 5' RACE reads again in MiXCR, with one record for every CDR3 protein. The profile covers roughly 450,000 distinct CDR3 sequences, with 15% to 20% appearing a single time and roughly an eighth taken by the ten largest. The ends were cut back, 5 bases at V and 4 bases at J, with 18 bases in the middle. The CDR3 is 15 residues long. The TCR sequence derives from an adult woman who had mild COVID-19 (a few samples of this study predate the infection). Cell type and time point are not known. Sequencing was done on a sample of PBMCs or a T cell subset sorted from them (not recorded which). The chain employs TRBV12-3 or TRBV12-4 and TRBJ2-7; tentatively, D is TRBD1 (6 bases). The CDR3, as DNA: TGTGCCAGCAGTGGCGACAGGACCGTTGCTTACGAGCAGTACTTC. It specifies CASSGDRTVAYEQYF.